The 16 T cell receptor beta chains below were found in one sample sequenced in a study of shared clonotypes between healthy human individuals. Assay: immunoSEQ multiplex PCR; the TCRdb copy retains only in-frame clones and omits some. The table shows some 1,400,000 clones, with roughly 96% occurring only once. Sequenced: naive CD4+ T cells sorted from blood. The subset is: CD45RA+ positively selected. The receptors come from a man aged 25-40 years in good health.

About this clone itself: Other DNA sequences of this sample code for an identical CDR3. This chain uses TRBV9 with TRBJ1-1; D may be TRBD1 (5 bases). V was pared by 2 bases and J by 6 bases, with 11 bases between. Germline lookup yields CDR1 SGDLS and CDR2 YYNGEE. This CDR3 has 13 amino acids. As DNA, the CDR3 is TGTGCCAGCAGCGTTGTAGGGGCGGCTGAAGCTTTCTTT. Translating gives CASSVVGAAEAFF.

This CDR3 reads CASSKGRDSAEAFF. The CDR3 bases are TGCGCCAGCAGCAAGGGACGGGATTCGGCTGAAGCTTTCTTT. The chain joins TRBV5-1 to TRBJ1-1, with a possible D match to TRBD1 (5 bases). CDR1 is SGHRS, CDR2 YFSETQ, per germline. The CDR3 is 14 residues long. V was trimmed by 4 bases and J by 6 bases, leaving 16 bases between them.

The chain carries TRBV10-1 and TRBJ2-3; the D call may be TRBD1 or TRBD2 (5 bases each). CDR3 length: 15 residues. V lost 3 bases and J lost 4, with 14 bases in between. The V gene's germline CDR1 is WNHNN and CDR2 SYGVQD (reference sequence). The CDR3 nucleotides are TGCGCCAGCAGTGATAAGGGGAGTGTTGCAGATACGCAGTATTTT. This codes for CASSDKGSVADTQYF.

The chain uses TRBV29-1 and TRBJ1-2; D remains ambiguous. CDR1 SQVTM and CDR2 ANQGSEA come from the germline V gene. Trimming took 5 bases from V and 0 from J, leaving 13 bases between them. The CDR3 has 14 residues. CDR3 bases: TGCAGCGTTATAATGATTCGCTCTAACTATGGCTACACCTTC. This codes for CSVIMIRSNYGYTF.

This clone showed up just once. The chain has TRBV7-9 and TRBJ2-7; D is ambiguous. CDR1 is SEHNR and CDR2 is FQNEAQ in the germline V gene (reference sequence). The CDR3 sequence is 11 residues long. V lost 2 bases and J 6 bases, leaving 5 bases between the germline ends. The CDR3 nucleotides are TGTGCCAGCAGCTTAAGTGTCGAGCAGTACTTC. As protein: CASSLSVEQYF.

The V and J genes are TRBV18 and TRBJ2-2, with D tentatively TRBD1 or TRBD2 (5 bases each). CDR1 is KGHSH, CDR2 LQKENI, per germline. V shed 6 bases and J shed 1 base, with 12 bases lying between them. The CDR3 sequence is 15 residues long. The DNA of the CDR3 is TGTGCCAGCTCCCTTGAGAGGGGGAACACCGGGGAGCTGTTTTTT. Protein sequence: CASSLERGNTGELFF.

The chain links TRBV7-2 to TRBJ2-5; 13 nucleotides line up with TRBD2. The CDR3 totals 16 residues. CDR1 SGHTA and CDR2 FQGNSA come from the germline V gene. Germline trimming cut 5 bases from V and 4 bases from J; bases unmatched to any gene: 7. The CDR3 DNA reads TGTGCCAGCAGCCCTCGGGGACTAGCGGGACGAGAGACCCAGTACTTC. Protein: CASSPRGLAGRETQYF.

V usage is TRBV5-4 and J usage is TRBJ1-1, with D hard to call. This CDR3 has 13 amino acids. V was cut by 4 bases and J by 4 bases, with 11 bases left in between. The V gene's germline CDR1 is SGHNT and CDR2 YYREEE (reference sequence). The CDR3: CASSPDWSTEAFF. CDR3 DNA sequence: TGTGCCAGCAGCCCGGACTGGAGCACTGAAGCTTTCTTT.

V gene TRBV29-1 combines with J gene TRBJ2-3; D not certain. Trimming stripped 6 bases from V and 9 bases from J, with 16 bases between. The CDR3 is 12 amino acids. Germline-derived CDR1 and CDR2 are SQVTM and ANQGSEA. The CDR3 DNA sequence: TGCAGCGTGGGTGGACGGGCGGAGACGCAGTATTTT. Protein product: CSVGGRAETQYF.

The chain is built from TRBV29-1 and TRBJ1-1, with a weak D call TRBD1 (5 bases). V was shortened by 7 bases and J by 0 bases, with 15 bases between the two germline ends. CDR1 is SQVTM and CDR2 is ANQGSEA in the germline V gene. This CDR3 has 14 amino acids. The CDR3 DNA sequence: TGCAGCGCCGTTCAGGGCGGAATGAACACTGAAGCTTTCTTT. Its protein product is CSAVQGGMNTEAFF.

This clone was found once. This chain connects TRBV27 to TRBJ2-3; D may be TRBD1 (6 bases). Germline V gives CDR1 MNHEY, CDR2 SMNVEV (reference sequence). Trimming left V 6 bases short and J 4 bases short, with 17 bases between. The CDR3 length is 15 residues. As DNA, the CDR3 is TGTGCCAGCAGCCCGGGCATCAGGGGCGCAGATACGCAGTATTTT. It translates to CASSPGIRGADTQYF.

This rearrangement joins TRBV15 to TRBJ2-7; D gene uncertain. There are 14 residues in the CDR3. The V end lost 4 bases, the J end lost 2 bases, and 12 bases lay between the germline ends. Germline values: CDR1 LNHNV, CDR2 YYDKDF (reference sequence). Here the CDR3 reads CATSMGYIPYEQYF. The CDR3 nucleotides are TGTGCCACCAGCATGGGATACATCCCCTACGAGCAGTACTTC.

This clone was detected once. CDR3 sequence: CASSPNKGGLNTEAFF. CDR3 bases: TGCGCCAGCAGCCCTAACAAGGGGGGTTTGAACACTGAAGCTTTCTTT. This chain links TRBV5-1 with TRBJ1-1, with D possibly matching TRBD1 (6 bases). The CDR3 consists of 16 residues. The V end lost 4 bases, the J end lost 0 bases, and 16 bases lay between the germline ends. Germline V gives CDR1 SGHRS, CDR2 YFSETQ. The full variable domain, completed using reference TRBV5-1 and TRBJ1-1, is KAGVTQTPRYLIKTRGQQVTLSCSPISGHRSVSWYQQTPGQGLQFLFEYFSETQRNKGNFPGRFSGRQFSNSRSEMNVSTLELGDSALYLCASSPNKGGLNTEAFFGQGTRLTVV.

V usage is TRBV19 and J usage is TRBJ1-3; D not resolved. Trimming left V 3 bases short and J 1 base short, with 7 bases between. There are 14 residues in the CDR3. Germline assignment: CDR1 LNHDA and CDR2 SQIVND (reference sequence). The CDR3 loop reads CASSIKVSGNTIYF. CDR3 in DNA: TGTGCCAGTAGTATCAAGGTATCTGGAAACACCATATATTTT.

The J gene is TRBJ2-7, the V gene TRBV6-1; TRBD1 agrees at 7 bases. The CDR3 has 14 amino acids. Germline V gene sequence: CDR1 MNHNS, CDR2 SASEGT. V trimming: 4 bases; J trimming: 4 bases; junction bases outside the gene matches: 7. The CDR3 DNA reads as TGTGCCAGCAGTGCGTTAGGGGGCAAATACGAGCAGTACTTC. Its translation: CASSALGGKYEQYF.

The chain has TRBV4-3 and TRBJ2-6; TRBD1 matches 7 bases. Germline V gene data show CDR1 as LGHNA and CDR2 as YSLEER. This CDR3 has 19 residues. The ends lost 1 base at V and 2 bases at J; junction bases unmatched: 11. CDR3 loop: CASSQAAGTARPGANVLTF. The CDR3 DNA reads TGCGCCAGCAGCCAAGCCGCCGGGACAGCAAGACCTGGGGCCAACGTCCTGACTTTC.